These 13 T cell receptor beta chains were all obtained from the same sample, sequenced in a study of blood T cell repertoires in COVID-19. Assay: immunoSEQ multiplex PCR; the TCRdb copy retains only in-frame clones and omits some. The sample has approximately 220,000 clones, approximately 81% seen once. Sequenced: PBMCs or T cells enriched from blood (not recorded which). Receptors were obtained from a man aged 35 to 55 who had recovered from COVID-19.

The chain is built from TRBV7-3 and TRBJ2-2, with 7 bases fitting TRBD1. CDR1 SGHTA and CDR2 FQGTGA come from the germline V gene. V shed 5 bases, J shed 2 bases, and the junction held 14 bases outside the gene matches. This CDR3 has 18 amino acids. For the CDR3, the DNA is TGTGCCAGCAGCCCCCTTCCTGGACAGGTCCCCAACACCGGGGAGCTGTTTTTT. The encoded protein is CASSPLPGQVPNTGELFF. Looking up the rest from reference TRBV7-3 and TRBJ2-2 gives the full variable domain: GAGVSQTPSNKVTEKGKYVELRCDPISGHTALYWYRQSLGQGPEFLIYFQGTGAADDSGLPNDRFFAVRPEGSVSTLKIQRTERGDSAVYLCASSPLPGQVPNTGELFFGEGSRLTVL.

This chain joins TRBV5-8 and TRBJ2-7; tentatively, D is TRBD1 (6 bases). The CDR3 is made up of 13 amino acids. The germline V gene encodes CDR1 SGHTS and CDR2 YDEGEE. V lost 3 bases to trimming and J lost 4 bases, with 11 bases between them. The CDR3, as DNA: TGTGCCAGCAGCTCCAGGGGCCCTTACGAGCAGTACTTC. This encodes CASSSRGPYEQYF. Full variable domain (outside the CDR3, taken from reference TRBV5-8 and TRBJ2-7): EAGVTQSPTHLIKTRGQQATLRCSPISGHTSVYWYQQALGLGLQFLLWYDEGEERNRGNFPPRFSGRQFPNYSSELNVNALELEDSALYLCASSSRGPYEQYFGPGTRLTVT.

This chain joins TRBV19 and TRBJ2-1; TRBD2 matches at 7 bases. The CDR3 has 16 amino acids. The V and J ends lost 2 bases and 3 bases, in that order; junction bases with no gene match: 7. Germline CDR1 reads LNHDA; CDR2 reads SQIVND (reference sequence). CDR3: CASSIPPSGVYNEQFF. CDR3 DNA sequence: TGTGCCAGTAGTATACCCCCCAGCGGGGTCTACAATGAGCAGTTCTTC.

This chain connects TRBV5-6 to TRBJ1-2, with D hard to call. The CDR3 spans 12 residues. Germline CDR1 SGHDT, CDR2 YYEEEE. V was shortened by 6 bases and J by 4 bases, with 10 bases between the two germline ends. Here the CDR3 reads CASTVSVYGYTF. In DNA form, the CDR3 reads TGTGCCAGCACCGTATCGGTCTATGGCTACACCTTC.

The chain is built from TRBV6-6 and TRBJ1-1; D not certain. Germline V gene data show CDR1 as MNHNY and CDR2 as SVGAGI (reference sequence). This CDR3 spans 13 amino acids. Between the trimmed V and J ends, which lost 2 bases and 2 bases, there was a span of 6 bases. CDR3 coding DNA: TGTGCCAGCAGTTACGTTCAAAACACTGAAGCTTTCTTT. Its translation: CASSYVQNTEAFF.

The gene calls are TRBV5-1 and TRBJ2-3; 8 nucleotides match TRBD2. The V segment lost 1 base and the J segment 2 bases; nucleotides outside the gene matches: 6. Germline CDR1 SGHRS, CDR2 YFSETQ. The CDR3 sequence is 16 residues long. The CDR3 bases are TGCGCCAGCAGCTTGCTGACGGGAGGGCTCACAGATACGCAGTATTTT. It translates to CASSLLTGGLTDTQYF.

The chain couples TRBV10-3 to TRBJ2-3; D is undetermined. The germline gives CDR1 ENHRY, CDR2 SYGVKD. The CDR3 is made up of 12 amino acids. Trimming removed 3 bases at V and 2 bases at J, with 3 bases between. CDR3 nucleotide sequence: TGTGCCATCAGTGATATCACAGATACGCAGTATTTT. Its translation: CAISDITDTQYF.

This clone showed up just a few times. The chain joins TRBV19 to TRBJ2-1, with TRBD2 identical over 10 bases. Germline CDR1 LNHDA, CDR2 SQIVND (reference sequence). The CDR3 has 15 amino acids. The V gene end was trimmed by 3 bases and the J gene end by 3 bases; junction bases not matched to a gene: 2. This chain's CDR3 is CASSIRTSGYNEQFF. Here the CDR3 DNA reads TGTGCCAGTAGTATCAGGACTAGCGGCTACAATGAGCAGTTCTTC.

This chain connects TRBV9 to TRBJ2-7, with TRBD2 as a possible D gene (6 bases). Germline V gene data show CDR1 as SGDLS and CDR2 as YYNGEE. The V gene lost 3 bases and the J gene lost 0 bases, with 10 bases spanning the gap. The length of the CDR3 is 14 residues. The CDR3 loop reads CASSAGVYSYEQYF. The CDR3 nucleotides read TGTGCCAGCAGCGCGGGGGTGTACTCCTACGAGCAGTACTTC.

The chain uses TRBV30 and TRBJ2-2, with D perhaps TRBD2 (5 bases). There are 15 residues in the CDR3. The V gene's germline CDR1 is GTSNPN and CDR2 SVGIG (reference sequence). V gave up 0 bases and J gave up 6 bases, with 14 bases separating them. The CDR3 region has the DNA TGTGCCTGGAGTGTTGGGCGGGTGAGGGCCGGGGAGCTGTTTTTT. Translation gives CAWSVGRVRAGELFF.

This clone has just a few counts. This chain connects TRBV12-3 or TRBV12-4 to TRBJ2-7; unclear D gene. Trimming left V 6 bases short and J 4 bases short, with 10 bases between. This CDR3 spans 12 amino acids. The CDR3 is CASSPGPYEQYF. The CDR3 region has the DNA TGTGCCAGCAGCCCAGGTCCGTACGAGCAGTACTTC.

This rearrangement joins TRBV27 to TRBJ2-7; 7 nucleotides line up with TRBD1. This CDR3 contains 13 residues. Per germline, CDR1 MNHEY and CDR2 SMNVEV (reference sequence). Trimming took 4 bases from V and 1 from J; bases not matched to a gene: 1. CDR3 coding DNA: TGTGCCAGCAGTTCGACAGGGTCCTACGAGCAGTACTTC. Its protein is CASSSTGSYEQYF.

The chain uses TRBV19 and TRBJ2-2; D not certain. CDR1 is LNHDA and CDR2 is SQIVND in the germline V gene (reference sequence). Deletions cut 1 base from V and 3 bases from J, with 9 bases between. The CDR3 is 15 amino acids. The CDR3 reads CASSIGQIYTGELFF. The CDR3 nucleotides are TGTGCCAGTAGTATAGGGCAGATCTACACCGGGGAGCTGTTTTTT.